These T cell receptor beta chains were read from a single sample in a study of T cell responses to AZD1222 COVID-19 vaccine. Sequencing was performed with immunoSEQ multiplex PCR; in TCRdb, only in-frame clones are kept and a portion is missing. In the table there are around 150,000 clones, approximately 91% of which are singletons. The source was peripheral blood, collected 28 days after the second AZD1222 dose. These receptor sequences come from an adult who received the AZD1222 COVID-19 vaccine. CDR3s include the opening cysteine and the closing phenylalanine or tryptophan. The order of the fields is V gene, D gene, J gene, clone size, CDR3 protein, CDR3 DNA. D genes are given only for firm matches. Only part of the rows carry a size: once, few, many, or a class if the clone is expanded.

v_gene: TRBV19; d_gene: .; j_gene: TRBJ2-2; abundance: .; CDR3aa: CASGHANTGELFF; CDR3nt: TGTGCCAGTGGACATGCGAACACCGGGGAGCTGTTTTTT
v_gene: TRBV4-2; d_gene: .; j_gene: TRBJ1-4; abundance: .; CDR3aa: CASSQVGVDEKLFF; CDR3nt: TGTGCCAGCAGCCAAGTGGGTGTGGATGAAAAACTGTTTTTT
v_gene: TRBV30; d_gene: TRBD1; j_gene: TRBJ2-4; abundance: few; CDR3aa: CAWSVGNRGPAKNIQYF; CDR3nt: TGTGCCTGGAGTGTTGGGAACAGGGGCCCGGCCAAAAACATTCAGTACTTC
v_gene: TRBV21-1; d_gene: .; j_gene: TRBJ1-5; abundance: .; CDR3aa: CASSTPTGHSNQPQHF; CDR3nt: TGTGCCAGCAGCACCCCGACAGGACATAGCAATCAGCCCCAGCATTTT
v_gene: TRBV7-3; d_gene: TRBD1; j_gene: TRBJ2-1; abundance: .; CDR3aa: CASSLTRCGDRGRKVSYNEQFF; CDR3nt: TGTGCCAGCAGCTTAACGAGGTGCGGGGACAGGGGGCGTAAAGTCTCCTACAATGAGCAGTTCTTC
v_gene: TRBV5-5; d_gene: TRBD1; j_gene: TRBJ2-3; abundance: .; CDR3aa: CASSPPGQGTDTQYF; CDR3nt: TGTGCCAGCAGCCCTCCGGGACAGGGGACAGATACGCAGTATTTT
v_gene: TRBV27; d_gene: TRBD2; j_gene: TRBJ2-7; abundance: .; CDR3aa: CASSLRVVLAGPYEQYF; CDR3nt: TGTGCCAGCAGTTTAAGAGTGGTTTTAGCGGGGCCCTACGAGCAGTACTTC
v_gene: TRBV20-1; d_gene: .; j_gene: TRBJ2-7; abundance: .; CDR3aa: CSASSPGGPGYEQYF; CDR3nt: TGCAGTGCTAGTTCGCCCGGGGGACCCGGGTACGAGCAGTACTTC
v_gene: TRBV28; d_gene: .; j_gene: TRBJ1-3; abundance: few; CDR3aa: CASSPTDRLSGNTIYF; CDR3nt: TGTGCCAGCAGTCCGACCGACAGACTCTCTGGAAACACCATATATTTT
v_gene: TRBV6-6; d_gene: .; j_gene: TRBJ2-7; abundance: .; CDR3aa: CASSSTTDRGYEQYF; CDR3nt: TGTGCCAGCAGTTCCACGACGGATAGGGGCTACGAGCAGTACTTC
v_gene: TRBV29-1; d_gene: .; j_gene: TRBJ1-1; abundance: .; CDR3aa: CSGGRGTEAFF; CDR3nt: TGCAGCGGCGGAAGGGGGACGGAAGCTTTCTTT
v_gene: TRBV9; d_gene: .; j_gene: TRBJ1-1; abundance: .; CDR3aa: CASSPWGSNKNTEAFF; CDR3nt: TGTGCCAGCAGCCCTTGGGGGTCTAACAAGAACACTGAAGCTTTCTTT
v_gene: TRBV5-8; d_gene: .; j_gene: TRBJ1-5; abundance: .; CDR3aa: CASSPRTGNQPQHF; CDR3nt: TGTGCCAGCAGCCCTAGGACAGGCAATCAGCCCCAGCATTTT
v_gene: TRBV5-4; d_gene: TRBD2; j_gene: TRBJ2-5; abundance: .; CDR3aa: CASSLASGDQETQYF; CDR3nt: TGTGCCAGCAGCTTGGCTAGCGGGGACCAAGAGACCCAGTACTTC
v_gene: TRBV6-6; d_gene: .; j_gene: TRBJ1-5; abundance: .; CDR3aa: CATRILINQPQHF; CDR3nt: TGTGCCACCAGGATCCTGATCAATCAGCCCCAGCATTTT
v_gene: TRBV3-1/TRBV3-2; d_gene: .; j_gene: TRBJ2-2; abundance: .; CDR3aa: CASSPGEGGELFF; CDR3nt: TGTGCCAGCAGTCCAGGGGAGGGCGGGGAGCTGTTTTTT
v_gene: TRBV5-1; d_gene: .; j_gene: TRBJ2-1; abundance: few; CDR3aa: CASSLVGGEQFF; CDR3nt: TGCGCCAGCAGCTTGGTCGGAGGCGAGCAGTTCTTC
v_gene: TRBV5-1; d_gene: .; j_gene: TRBJ1-1; abundance: .; CDR3aa: CASSVGQVTEAFF; CDR3nt: TGCGCCAGCAGCGTGGGACAAGTCACTGAAGCTTTCTTT
v_gene: TRBV7-3; d_gene: TRBD1; j_gene: TRBJ2-1; abundance: .; CDR3aa: CASSRNAGGNEQFF; CDR3nt: TGTGCCAGCAGCCGTAATGCAGGGGGCAATGAGCAGTTCTTC
v_gene: TRBV6-5; d_gene: TRBD1; j_gene: TRBJ2-1; abundance: .; CDR3aa: CASRRDRVAINEQFF; CDR3nt: TGTGCCAGCCGCCGAGACAGGGTTGCAATCAATGAGCAGTTCTTC
v_gene: TRBV7-2; d_gene: TRBD2; j_gene: TRBJ2-7; abundance: .; CDR3aa: CASSLAGGRAGYEQYF; CDR3nt: TGTGCCAGCAGCTTAGCCGGCGGGAGGGCCGGATACGAGCAGTACTTC
v_gene: TRBV6-5; d_gene: .; j_gene: TRBJ1-3; abundance: .; CDR3aa: CASSRGPGNTIYF; CDR3nt: TGTGCCAGCAGCCGCGGCCCGGGAAACACCATATATTTT
v_gene: TRBV21-1; d_gene: .; j_gene: TRBJ1-2; abundance: .; CDR3aa: CASSTLPSENTCGYTF; CDR3nt: TGTGCCAGCTCCACCCTACCGTCGGAGAACACTTGCGGCTACACCTTC
v_gene: TRBV7-2; d_gene: TRBD1; j_gene: TRBJ1-2; abundance: .; CDR3aa: CASSLLRGRANYGYTF; CDR3nt: TGTGCCAGCAGCTTGCTAAGGGGGCGAGCTAACTATGGCTACACCTTC
v_gene: TRBV7-2; d_gene: TRBD2; j_gene: TRBJ2-7; abundance: .; CDR3aa: CASSSSGATREQYF; CDR3nt: TGTGCCAGCAGTTCTAGCGGGGCCACCAGGGAGCAGTACTTC
v_gene: TRBV5-4; d_gene: .; j_gene: TRBJ2-3; abundance: .; CDR3aa: CASSRPVADTQYF; CDR3nt: TGTGCCAGCAGCCGCCCCGTTGCGGATACGCAGTATTTT
v_gene: TRBV19; d_gene: .; j_gene: TRBJ1-1; abundance: .; CDR3aa: CASSIPQANTEAFF; CDR3nt: TGTGCCAGTAGTATCCCCCAGGCGAACACTGAAGCTTTCTTT
v_gene: TRBV9; d_gene: .; j_gene: TRBJ2-5; abundance: .; CDR3aa: CASSPDPNTETQYF; CDR3nt: TGTGCCAGCAGCCCAGACCCCAATACGGAGACCCAGTACTTC
v_gene: TRBV7-9; d_gene: .; j_gene: TRBJ2-1; abundance: .; CDR3aa: CASSSLFSGIAYNEQFF; CDR3nt: TGTGCCAGCAGCTCTCTATTCTCGGGGATTGCCTACAATGAGCAGTTCTTC
v_gene: TRBV18; d_gene: .; j_gene: TRBJ2-5; abundance: .; CDR3aa: CASSPPSQETQYF; CDR3nt: TGTGCCAGCTCACCGCCTTCCCAAGAGACCCAGTACTTC
v_gene: TRBV19; d_gene: TRBD1; j_gene: TRBJ1-3; abundance: .; CDR3aa: CASIPTGAQGNTIYF; CDR3nt: TGTGCCAGTATTCCGACAGGGGCGCAAGGAAACACCATATATTTT
v_gene: TRBV5-5; d_gene: .; j_gene: TRBJ1-2; abundance: .; CDR3aa: CASSLAGLTYGYTF; CDR3nt: TGTGCCAGCAGCTTGGCGGGACTGACCTATGGCTACACCTTC
v_gene: TRBV3-1/TRBV3-2; d_gene: .; j_gene: TRBJ1-4; abundance: .; CDR3aa: CASNQGGREGQSGKLFF; CDR3nt: TGTGCCAGCAACCAAGGGGGGAGGGAGGGTCAGAGCGGAAAACTGTTTTTT
v_gene: TRBV2; d_gene: .; j_gene: TRBJ2-7; abundance: .; CDR3aa: CASSAQGGNYEQYF; CDR3nt: TGTGCCAGCAGTGCACAAGGGGGAAACTACGAGCAGTACTTC
v_gene: TRBV4-1; d_gene: TRBD1; j_gene: TRBJ2-1; abundance: .; CDR3aa: CASSQDPGGAGNEQFF; CDR3nt: TGCGCCAGCAGCCAAGATCCAGGGGGCGCGGGTAATGAGCAGTTCTTC
v_gene: TRBV6-1; d_gene: .; j_gene: TRBJ2-3; abundance: .; CDR3aa: CASSGARGAVPDTQYF; CDR3nt: TGTGCCAGCAGTGGGGCCAGGGGGGCGGTGCCAGATACGCAGTATTTT
v_gene: TRBV11-2; d_gene: .; j_gene: TRBJ1-5; abundance: .; CDR3aa: CASTRTESNQPQHF; CDR3nt: TGTGCCAGCACTCGGACAGAAAGCAATCAGCCCCAGCATTTT
v_gene: TRBV11-2; d_gene: .; j_gene: TRBJ2-6; abundance: .; CDR3aa: CASSLAVGGARGANVLTF; CDR3nt: TGTGCCAGCAGCTTGGCCGTGGGGGGGGCGCGTGGGGCCAACGTCCTGACTTTC
v_gene: TRBV23-1; d_gene: .; j_gene: TRBJ1-2; abundance: .; CDR3aa: CASRIDASNIYGYTF; CDR3nt: TGCGCCAGCAGGATCGATGCTTCTAACATCTATGGCTACACCTTC
v_gene: TRBV5-8; d_gene: .; j_gene: TRBJ1-1; abundance: few; CDR3aa: CASSFLLSRQRNTEAFF; CDR3nt: TGTGCCAGCAGCTTTCTCTTAAGTCGTCAGAGGAACACTGAAGCTTTCTTT
v_gene: TRBV5-4; d_gene: .; j_gene: TRBJ2-2; abundance: .; CDR3aa: CASSLKQRNTGELFF; CDR3nt: TGTGCCAGCAGCTTGAAGCAAAGGAACACCGGGGAGCTGTTTTTT
v_gene: TRBV27; d_gene: TRBD1; j_gene: TRBJ1-2; abundance: .; CDR3aa: CASSSDRVHGYTF; CDR3nt: TGTGCCAGCAGTTCAGACAGGGTCCATGGCTACACCTTC
v_gene: TRBV5-1; d_gene: TRBD2; j_gene: TRBJ2-7; abundance: .; CDR3aa: CASRSSGRAEEQYF; CDR3nt: TGCGCCAGCAGGTCTAGCGGGAGGGCAGAAGAGCAGTACTTC
v_gene: TRBV2; d_gene: .; j_gene: TRBJ1-2; abundance: .; CDR3aa: CASWEKGPRHGYTF; CDR3nt: TGTGCCAGCTGGGAGAAAGGTCCTAGGCATGGCTACACCTTC
v_gene: TRBV7-2; d_gene: .; j_gene: TRBJ1-2; abundance: .; CDR3aa: CASSMEARLGGYTF; CDR3nt: TGTGCCAGCTCCATGGAGGCGCGGCTGGGAGGCTACACCTTC
v_gene: TRBV7-6; d_gene: .; j_gene: TRBJ1-1; abundance: .; CDR3aa: CASSPARGQGTEAFF; CDR3nt: TGTGCCAGCAGCCCAGCGAGGGGTCAAGGGACTGAAGCTTTCTTT
v_gene: TRBV29-1; d_gene: .; j_gene: TRBJ1-2; abundance: .; CDR3aa: CSGGTDYGYTF; CDR3nt: TGCAGCGGTGGGACGGACTATGGCTACACCTTC
v_gene: TRBV2; d_gene: TRBD1; j_gene: TRBJ1-5; abundance: once; CDR3aa: CASSRDRGNQPQHF; CDR3nt: TGTGCCAGCAGCCGGGACAGGGGCAATCAGCCCCAGCATTTT
v_gene: TRBV12-3/TRBV12-4; d_gene: .; j_gene: TRBJ2-7; abundance: .; CDR3aa: CASSLNTYEQYF; CDR3nt: TGTGCCAGCAGTTTAAACACCTACGAGCAGTACTTC
v_gene: TRBV2; d_gene: TRBD1; j_gene: TRBJ1-5; abundance: once; CDR3aa: CASSWDRGGTQPQHF; CDR3nt: TGTGCCAGCAGTTGGGACAGGGGAGGTACTCAGCCCCAGCATTTT
v_gene: TRBV7-2; d_gene: TRBD2; j_gene: TRBJ2-2; abundance: .; CDR3aa: CASSFSGGDPGELFF; CDR3nt: TGTGCCAGCAGCTTTAGCGGGGGTGATCCCGGGGAGCTGTTTTTT
v_gene: TRBV5-4; d_gene: .; j_gene: TRBJ2-2; abundance: .; CDR3aa: CASSLGGKNTGELFF; CDR3nt: TGTGCCAGCAGCTTGGGGGGGAAGAACACCGGGGAGCTGTTTTTT
v_gene: TRBV5-1; d_gene: .; j_gene: TRBJ2-5; abundance: medium-sized; CDR3aa: CASSGGPGETQYF; CDR3nt: TGCGCCAGCAGCGGGGGACCGGGCGAGACCCAGTACTTC
v_gene: TRBV5-4; d_gene: .; j_gene: TRBJ1-2; abundance: .; CDR3aa: CASSSSQGTYGYTF; CDR3nt: TGTGCCAGCAGCTCTTCACAGGGTACCTATGGCTACACCTTC
v_gene: TRBV4-2; d_gene: TRBD2; j_gene: TRBJ2-7; abundance: once; CDR3aa: CASSQETSGSYEQYF; CDR3nt: TGTGCCAGCAGCCAAGAGACTAGCGGGAGCTACGAGCAGTACTTC
v_gene: TRBV29-1; d_gene: TRBD2; j_gene: TRBJ2-3; abundance: once; CDR3aa: CSVEGDSGSTDTQYF; CDR3nt: TGCAGCGTTGAAGGCGATAGCGGGAGCACAGATACGCAGTATTTT
v_gene: TRBV5-5; d_gene: .; j_gene: TRBJ1-4; abundance: once; CDR3aa: CASSSGRERKKLFF; CDR3nt: TGTGCCAGCAGCTCCGGAAGAGAGAGGAAAAAACTGTTTTTT
v_gene: TRBV30; d_gene: .; j_gene: TRBJ2-5; abundance: .; CDR3aa: CAWSRVTTLGGLQETQYF; CDR3nt: TGTGCCTGGAGTAGGGTGACGACCCTAGGGGGTTTACAAGAGACCCAGTACTTC
v_gene: TRBV6-5; d_gene: .; j_gene: TRBJ1-4; abundance: .; CDR3aa: CASRRPATNEKLFF; CDR3nt: TGTGCCAGCAGGCGACCGGCAACTAATGAAAAACTGTTTTTT